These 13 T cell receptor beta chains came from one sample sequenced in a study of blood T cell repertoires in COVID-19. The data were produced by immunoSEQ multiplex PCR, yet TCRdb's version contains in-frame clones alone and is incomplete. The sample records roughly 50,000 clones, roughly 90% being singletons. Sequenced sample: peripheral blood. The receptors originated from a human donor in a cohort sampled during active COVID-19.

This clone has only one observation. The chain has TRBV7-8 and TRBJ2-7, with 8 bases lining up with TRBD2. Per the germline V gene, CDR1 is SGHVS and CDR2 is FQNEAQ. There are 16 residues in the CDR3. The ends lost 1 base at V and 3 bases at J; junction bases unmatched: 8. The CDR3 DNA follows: TGTGCCAGCAGCTTAGGCGGGGGGCGAATATTCTACGAGCAGTACTTC. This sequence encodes CASSLGGGRIFYEQYF.

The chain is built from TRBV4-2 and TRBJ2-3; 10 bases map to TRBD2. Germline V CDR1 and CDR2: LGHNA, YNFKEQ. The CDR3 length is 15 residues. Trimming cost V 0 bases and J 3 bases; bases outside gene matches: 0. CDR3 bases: TGTGCCAGCAGCCAAGAAGCGGGGGGGACAGATACGCAGTATTTT. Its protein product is CASSQEAGGTDTQYF.

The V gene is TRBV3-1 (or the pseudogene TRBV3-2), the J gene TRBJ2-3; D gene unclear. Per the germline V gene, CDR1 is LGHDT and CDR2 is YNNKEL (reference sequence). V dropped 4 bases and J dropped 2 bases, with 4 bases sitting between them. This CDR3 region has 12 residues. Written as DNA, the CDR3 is TGTGCCAGCAGCCGTAACACAGATACGCAGTATTTT. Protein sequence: CASSRNTDTQYF.

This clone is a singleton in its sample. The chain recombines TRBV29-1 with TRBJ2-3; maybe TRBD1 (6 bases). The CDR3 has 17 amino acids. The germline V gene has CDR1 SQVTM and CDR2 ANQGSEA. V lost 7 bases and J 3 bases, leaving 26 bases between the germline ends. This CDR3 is CSAGELSRDMITDTQYF. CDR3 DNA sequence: TGCAGCGCTGGGGAATTGTCCCGGGACATGATAACAGATACGCAGTATTTT.

CDR3 DNA: TGCAGCGCGGGGCTAGCGGGGGCTGCAGATACGCAGTATTTT. This gives the protein CSAGLAGAADTQYF. This rearrangement joins TRBV29-1 to TRBJ2-3; TRBD2 aligns across 10 bases. CDR1 is SQVTM, CDR2 ANQGSEA, per germline. CDR3 length: 14 residues. After removal of 7 bases from V and 4 bases from J, the junction contained 8 bases not matched to a gene.

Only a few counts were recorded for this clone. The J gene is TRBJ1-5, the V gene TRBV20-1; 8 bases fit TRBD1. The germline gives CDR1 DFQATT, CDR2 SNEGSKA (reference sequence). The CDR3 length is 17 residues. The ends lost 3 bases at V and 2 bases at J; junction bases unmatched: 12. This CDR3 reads CSASPHSGTGRNQPQHF. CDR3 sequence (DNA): TGCAGTGCTAGTCCTCATTCCGGGACAGGACGCAATCAGCCCCAGCATTTT.

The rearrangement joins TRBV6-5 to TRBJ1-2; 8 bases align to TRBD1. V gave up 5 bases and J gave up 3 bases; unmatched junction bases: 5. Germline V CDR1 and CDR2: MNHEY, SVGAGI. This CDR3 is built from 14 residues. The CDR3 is CASSTQTGDYGYTF. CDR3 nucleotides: TGTGCCAGCAGTACCCAGACAGGGGACTATGGCTACACCTTC.

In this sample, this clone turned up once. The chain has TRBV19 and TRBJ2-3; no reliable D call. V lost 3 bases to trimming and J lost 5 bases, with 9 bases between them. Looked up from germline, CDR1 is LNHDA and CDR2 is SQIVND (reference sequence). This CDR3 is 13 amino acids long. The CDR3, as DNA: TGTGCCAGTAGTATTCGCGCGGAAGATACGCAGTATTTT. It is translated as CASSIRAEDTQYF.

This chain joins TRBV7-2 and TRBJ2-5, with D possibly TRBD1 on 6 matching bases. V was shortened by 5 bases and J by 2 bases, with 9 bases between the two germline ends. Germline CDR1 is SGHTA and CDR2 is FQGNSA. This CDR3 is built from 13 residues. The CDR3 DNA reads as TGTGCCAGCAGCCGGACAGTGCAAGAGACCCAGTACTTC. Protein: CASSRTVQETQYF. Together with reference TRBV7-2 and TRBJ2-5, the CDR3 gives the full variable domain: GAGVSQSPSNKVTEKGKDVELRCDPISGHTALYWYRQSLGQGLEFLIYFQGNSAPDKSGLPSDRFSAERTGGSVSTLTIQRTQQEDSAVYLCASSRTVQETQYFGPGTRLLVL.

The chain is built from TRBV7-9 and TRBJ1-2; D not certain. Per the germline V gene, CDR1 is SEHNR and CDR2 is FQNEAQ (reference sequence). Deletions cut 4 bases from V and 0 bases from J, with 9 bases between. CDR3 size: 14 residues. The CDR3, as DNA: TGTGCCAGCAGCTCCTCGCGATCTAACTATGGCTACACCTTC. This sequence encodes CASSSSRSNYGYTF.

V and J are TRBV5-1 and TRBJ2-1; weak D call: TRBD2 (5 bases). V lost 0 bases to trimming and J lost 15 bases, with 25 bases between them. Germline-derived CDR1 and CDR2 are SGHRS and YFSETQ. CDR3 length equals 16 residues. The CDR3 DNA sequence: TGCGCCAGCAGCTTGGCCAATTGGCTAGCAGAGGGCGGTCGGTTCTTC. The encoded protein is CASSLANWLAEGGRFF.

The chain's CDR3 is CASSYRGETQYF. Here the CDR3 DNA reads TGTGCCAGCAGTTACCGGGGGGAGACCCAGTACTTC. V and J are TRBV6-2 or TRBV6-3 and TRBJ2-5, with D tentatively TRBD2 (6 bases). V lost 2 bases to trimming and J lost 5 bases, with 6 bases between them. Per germline, CDR1 MNHEY and CDR2 SVGEGT. CDR3 length: 12 amino acids.

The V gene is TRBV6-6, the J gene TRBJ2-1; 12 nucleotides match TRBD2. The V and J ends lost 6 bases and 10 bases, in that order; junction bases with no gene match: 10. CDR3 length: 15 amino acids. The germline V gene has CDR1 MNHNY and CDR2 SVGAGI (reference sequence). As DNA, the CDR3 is TGTGCCAGCAGCAAGGGGTCTAGCGGGGGGGCAGAGCAGTTCTTC. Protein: CASSKGSSGGAEQFF.